The clone carrying this T cell receptor (beta chain) has just one count. This specimen belongs to a study of blood T cell repertoires in COVID-19. Study overall: Samples taken during acute and convalescent COVID-19 were collected in the United States, Italy and Spain. The cDNA or gDNA used as material had been derived from T cells, B-cell-depleted T cells, or PBMCs.

In the original workflow: Amplification of reference gene primers provided the estimated nucleated cell counts. TCRdb's table, derived via immunoSEQ multiplex PCR, lists solely in-frame clones and lacks some. V, J and clone size reflect that table, while D and trimming were determined from the DNA. The data hold about 120,000 clones, with roughly 77% observed a single time. The V gene end was trimmed by 0 bases and the J gene end by 6 bases; junction bases not matched to a gene: 7. The CDR3 is 15 residues long. Germline V gives CDR1 LGHDT, CDR2 YNNKEL (reference sequence). This rearrangement joins TRBV3-1 (or the pseudogene TRBV3-2) to TRBJ1-2; 7 positions agree with TRBD1. This clonotype originated in a man aged 55 to 69 with active or convalescent COVID-19. The sequenced sample was peripheral blood. The CDR3 nucleotides are TGTGCCAGCAGCCAAGAGGTGGGCAGGGGGAATGGCTACACCTTC. This encodes CASSQEVGRGNGYTF.